This T cell receptor (beta chain) was sequenced in a study of blood T cell repertoires in COVID-19 (dated by TCRdb to the early 2020s). Study-level background: The collaborator samples originated in the United States, Italy and Spain and spanned the acute and convalescent phases of COVID-19. Where HLA class I and class II types were available, the types were taken from metadata supplied by the sample provider, not from assay-based typing. The prospective study material was composed of cDNA or gDNA derived from T cells, B-cell-depleted T cells, or PBMCs. The dataset comprised deeply sampled blood TCRbeta repertoires from subjects exposed to, actively infected with, or recovered from COVID-19. The samples were drawn from the first 160 participants of the ongoing ImmuneRACE study and from about 1,200 subjects provided by 6 global collaborators. A freely available public database, intended as a resource for researchers studying the immune response to SARS-CoV-2, is where the repertoires were released. The sample metadata nearly always contained a de-identified subject ID, COVID-19 status, age in years and sex.

About this clone: Its antigen has not been determined. No qualities accompany the bases; no much larger clone lies one base away.

Collaborating institutions collected whole blood in K2EDTA tubes following their own protocols. For TCRbeta analysis, collaborators shipped samples as frozen whole blood, isolated PBMCs, or DNA extracted from either of those sample types. TCRbeta CDR3 regions were amplified from genomic DNA using the immunoSEQ Assay, a bias-controlled multiplex PCR. For the original study's pipeline: The number of nucleated cells in each sample was estimated by amplification of reference gene primers within the assay. To quantify the absolute abundance of each unique TCRbeta CDR3 rearrangement, sequence reads were collapsed and filtered. Productive Simpson clonality was computed per sample as the square root of Simpson's diversity index over productive rearrangements. TCRdb took over this immuneACCESS table, retaining in-frame rearrangements with V and J assigned. Such tables are incomplete; in checked studies, under half of the missing clones stem from an unresolved V gene, and the remainder is unexplained. From that table come the V and J calls and clone size; the DNA was used to work out D and trimming. For this sample the table gives some 250,000 clones, of which roughly 86% were detected only once. Approximately 6.8% of the sample belongs to the ten largest clones.

Results and caveats for the whole study, not just this receptor: The amount of clinical and demographic metadata varied by source and participant and was provided uncurated.

The germline V gene specifies SGHRS as CDR1 and YFSETQ as CDR2. Germline trimming amounts to 4 bases on V and 4 bases on J, with 4 as the count of junction bases outside the gene matches. The CDR3 measures 13 amino acids from cysteine to phenylalanine. Solely the CDR3 DNA is kept, with 39 bases framed from the first base. This TCR derives from a woman aged 70-85 years with active or convalescent COVID-19. Material for sequencing was peripheral blood. The chain couples TRBV5-1 to TRBJ1-2; the central 7 bases match TRBD1. The DNA reads TGCGCCAGCAGCCCAGGGGGTAGCTATGGCTACACCTTC. Translated, it reads CASSPGGSYGYTF.